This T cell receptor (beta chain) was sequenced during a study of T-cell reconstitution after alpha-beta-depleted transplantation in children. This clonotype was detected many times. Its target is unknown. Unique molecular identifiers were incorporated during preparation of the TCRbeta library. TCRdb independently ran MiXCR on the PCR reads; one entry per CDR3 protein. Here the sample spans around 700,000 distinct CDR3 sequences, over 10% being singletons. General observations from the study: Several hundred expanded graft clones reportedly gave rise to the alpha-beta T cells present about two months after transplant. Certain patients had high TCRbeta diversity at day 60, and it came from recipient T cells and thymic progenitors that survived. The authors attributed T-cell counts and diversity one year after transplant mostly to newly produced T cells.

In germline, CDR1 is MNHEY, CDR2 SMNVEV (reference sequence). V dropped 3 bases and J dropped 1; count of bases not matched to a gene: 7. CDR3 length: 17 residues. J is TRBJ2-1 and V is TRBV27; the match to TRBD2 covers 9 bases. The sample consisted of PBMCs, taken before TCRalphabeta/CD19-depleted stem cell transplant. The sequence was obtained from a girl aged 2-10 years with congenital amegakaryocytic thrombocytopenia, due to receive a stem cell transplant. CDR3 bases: TGTGCCAGCAGTTTTTCCAGACTAGCGGTTTCCTACAATGAGCAGTTCTTC. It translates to CASSFSRLAVSYNEQFF.